These 15 T cell receptor beta chains were sequenced from one sample in a study of blood T cells in healthy people across ages. Sample-barcoded 5' priming and a J-beta primer mix drove a second PCR of 7 to 11 cycles. TCRdb used MiXCR to reprocess the 5' RACE reads, holding one entry per CDR3 protein. The data contain approximately 1.5 million distinct CDR3 sequences, approximately 42% of them singletons. The sequenced sample was blood. The receptors originated from a woman between 18 and 29 years old in good health.

This clonotype showed up just a few times. J is TRBJ2-1 and V is TRBV11-2; 10 bases match TRBD2. Per germline, CDR1 SGHAT and CDR2 FQNNGV. The CDR3 is made up of 16 amino acids. V gave up 5 bases and J gave up 7 bases; unmatched junction bases: 11. The CDR3 DNA reads TGTGCCAGCAGCCCCCGGGGACTAGCGATGGGAAATGAGCAGTTCTTC. Its protein is CASSPRGLAMGNEQFF.

V gene TRBV20-1 combines with J gene TRBJ2-1; D is ambiguous. Trimming took off 3 bases at V and 7 bases at J, with 7 bases between the two ends. The V gene's germline CDR1 is DFQATT and CDR2 SNEGSKA (reference sequence). The CDR3 runs to 11 residues. The CDR3 sequence: CSASRRNEQFF. CDR3 bases: TGCAGTGCTAGTCGCAGGAATGAGCAGTTCTTC.

The CDR3 DNA sequence: TGCGCCAGCAGCCCCAGCCTCAGGACCTACGAGCAGTACTTC. Translation: CASSPSLRTYEQYF. V and J are TRBV4-3 and TRBJ2-7; no clear D gene. V was cut by 4 bases and J by 2 bases, with 12 bases left in between. CDR3 size: 14 residues. Germline CDR1 and CDR2: LGHNA and YSLEER.

This clonotype was seen repeatedly, ten times or more. In DNA form, the CDR3 reads TGCGCCAGCAGCTTGGAAGTCAACACAGATACGCAGTATTTT. It encodes CASSLEVNTDTQYF. V is TRBV5-1 and J is TRBJ2-3; no clear D gene. Between the trimmed V and J ends, which lost 0 bases and 2 bases, there was a span of 7 bases. Germline-derived CDR1 and CDR2 are SGHRS and YFSETQ. The CDR3 loop spans 14 amino acids.

This clonotype came up a few times. This chain joins TRBV29-1 and TRBJ1-1, with TRBD1 as a possible D gene (5 bases). CDR1 and CDR2 from the germline V gene are SQVTM and ANQGSEA. This CDR3 is built from 13 residues. V lost 2 bases and J lost 6, with 13 bases in between. The CDR3 coding sequence is TGCAGCGTTGAAAGGGACCTGGGGGCTGAAGCTTTCTTT. Encoded protein: CSVERDLGAEAFF.

This chain links TRBV28 with TRBJ2-1; 8 bases map to TRBD1. The CDR3 consists of 16 residues. Germline loops: CDR1 MDHEN, CDR2 SYDVKM. V gave up 1 base and J gave up 9 bases; unmatched junction bases: 11. As DNA, the CDR3 is TGTGCCAGCAGTTTATCCCCGGACAGGGTGATGAGTGAGCAGTTCTTC. Protein sequence: CASSLSPDRVMSEQFF.

The chain has TRBV5-1 and TRBJ2-1, with TRBD1 matching over 9 bases. The V and J ends lost 2 bases and 8 bases, in that order; junction bases with no gene match: 8. CDR1 is SGHRS and CDR2 is YFSETQ in the germline V gene. There are 15 residues in the CDR3. CDR3 sequence (DNA): TGCGCCAGCAGCTTTGAGGACAGGGGAATAGATGAGCAGTTCTTC. Amino acids: CASSFEDRGIDEQFF.

This clonotype was recorded a few times. This chain connects TRBV4-1 to TRBJ2-5; possibly TRBD1 for D (6 bases). The CDR3 runs 17 residues. Germline V gene lookup returns CDR1 MGHRA and CDR2 YSYEKL. The V end was cut by 0 bases, the J end by 0 bases, with 14 bases between. In nucleotides, the CDR3 is TGCGCCAGCAGCCAAGATGGGACAACTACCTACCAAGAGACCCAGTACTTC. Protein product: CASSQDGTTTYQETQYF.

The chain links TRBV7-2 to TRBJ2-7; D not resolved. The length of the CDR3 is 15 residues. Germline assignment: CDR1 SGHTA and CDR2 FQGNSA. Deletions cut 6 bases from V and 2 bases from J, with 17 bases between. DNA of the CDR3: TGTGCCAGCAGTTATCAGCCAGTAACAACCTACGAGCAGTACTTC. This gives the protein CASSYQPVTTYEQYF.

J is TRBJ2-6 and V is TRBV4-3; 7 bases align to TRBD1. CDR1 and CDR2 (germline): LGHNA, YSLEER. V shed 5 bases and J 4 bases; nucleotides not matched to a gene: 8. This CDR3 contains 16 residues. The CDR3 here is CASSTQTGPGANVLTF. CDR3 coding DNA: TGCGCCAGCAGCACCCAGACAGGGCCCGGGGCCAACGTCCTGACTTTC.

This clonotype has more than one count but fewer than ten. V usage is TRBV9 and J usage is TRBJ2-1; TRBD2 matches at 11 bases. Near its end, the DNA agrees better with TRBJ2-7, so the J call may be wrong. CDR1 is SGDLS, CDR2 YYNGEE, per germline. The CDR3 is 15 amino acids. CDR3 sequence reads: CASSASGGHYNEQYF. CDR3 sequence (DNA): TGTGCCAGCAGCGCTAGCGGGGGGCACTACAATGAGCAGTACTTC.

This clonotype has a count of ten or more. This chain connects TRBV12-3 or TRBV12-4 to TRBJ1-2; tentatively, D is TRBD1 (6 bases). The CDR3 runs 13 residues. V shed 6 bases and J shed 4 bases, with 12 bases lying between them. The CDR3 DNA reads TGTGCCAGCAGCTACAGGGTCGGCTATGGCTACACCTTC. Its protein is CASSYRVGYGYTF.

The chain is built from TRBV28 and TRBJ2-1; TRBD2 matches at 7 bases. CDR1 MDHEN and CDR2 SYDVKM come from the germline V gene. The CDR3 totals 16 residues. The V segment lost 1 base and the J segment 4 bases; nucleotides outside the gene matches: 7. CDR3 DNA sequence: TGTGCCAGCAGTTTATTCGGGACTAAGGGTTACAATGAGCAGTTCTTC. Translation: CASSLFGTKGYNEQFF.

This rearrangement joins TRBV7-9 to TRBJ2-5, with D tentatively TRBD2 (5 bases). The J call could be wrong; TRBJ2-7 is a better fit for the DNA end. Germline CDR1 reads SEHNR; CDR2 reads FQNEAQ (reference sequence). The CDR3 is 12 amino acids. The CDR3 loop is CASSFPGCEQYF. In DNA, the CDR3 is TGTGCCAGCAGCTTCCCGGGATGCGAGCAGTACTTC.

J is TRBJ2-1 and V is TRBV20-1, with 7 bases that match TRBD2. The germline V gene encodes CDR1 DFQATT and CDR2 SNEGSKA (reference sequence). CDR3 length: 13 amino acids. The ends lost 4 bases at V and 4 bases at J; junction bases unmatched: 4. The CDR3 reads CSAKREVYNEQFF. CDR3 DNA: TGCAGTGCTAAACGGGAGGTGTACAATGAGCAGTTCTTC.